This record looks at one TCR beta chain sequence and its context. Its antigen is unidentified. A single record per CDR3 protein comes from TCRdb applying MiXCR to the 5' RACE reads. In the table there are 620,000 or so distinct CDR3 sequences, about a sixth of which are singletons. This sample stems from a study of T cells after yellow fever vaccination. Study-wide context: Preparation of fractions with low cell numbers was performed using SMART-Seq v4 Ultra Low Input.

Germline assignment: CDR1 SGHNT and CDR2 YYREEE (reference sequence). V lost 4 bases and J lost 2, with 16 bases in between. The CDR3 totals 15 residues. Overall study results and limits: Once the booster was given, most primary-vaccination clones reappeared, at about 95% for CD4 and more than 85% for CD8.

Material: PBMCs, obtained less than 6 days after the first yellow fever vaccination. This receptor was obtained from a man younger than 30 who received the YFV17D yellow fever vaccine. V and J are TRBV5-4 and TRBJ2-7; D might be TRBD1 (6 bases). CDR3 amino acids: CASSLQTGSTYEQYF. CDR3 coding DNA: TGTGCCAGCAGCCTACAGACAGGCTCAACCTACGAGCAGTACTTC.